This TCR beta chain is drawn from a study of glioma-infiltrating T cells after dendritic cell vaccination. Study-wide context: Autologous tumor lysate was loaded overnight onto monocyte-derived dendritic cells grown seven days with IL-4 and GM-CSF.

Germline values: CDR1 SEHNR, CDR2 FQNEAQ (reference sequence). V shed 6 bases and J 6 bases; nucleotides not matched to a gene: 9. The CDR3 contains 16 residues. The repertoire was sequenced with immunoSEQ multiplex PCR; TCRdb's copy has only in-frame clones and lacks some. This sample has about 92,000 clones, with 85% to 90% found just once. The V call is TRBV7-9, the J call TRBJ1-6, with 9 nucleotides matching TRBD1. Sequenced material: blood, taken before dendritic cell vaccination. This TCR came from a human donor with glioblastoma. CDR3 sequence reads: CASRVDRGNANSPLHF. As DNA, the CDR3 is TGTGCCAGCAGAGTCGACAGGGGGAACGCTAATTCACCCCTCCACTTT.